This T cell receptor beta chain is from a study of neoadjuvant nivolumab and ipilimumab in lung cancer. Assay: immunoSEQ multiplex PCR; the TCRdb copy retains only in-frame clones and omits some. The top ten hold around 3.7% of the sample, which has some 50,000 clones, approximately 90% seen once. Study results and limitations: TCR sequencing covered a small number of samples. Compared with tumor-adjacent uninvolved lung, resected tumors showed greater richness and clonality.

The CDR3 length is 14 residues. Trimming removed 2 bases from V and 5 bases from J, with 12 bases in between. The germline gives CDR1 SNHLY, CDR2 FYNNEI. This clone was seen a handful of times. Its antigen is not identified. The sample in question was blood, obtained before neoadjuvant nivolumab, alone or with ipilimumab. The sequence came from an adult with non-small cell lung cancer. Some clones in this sample may be carry-over from other donors' samples. The V gene is TRBV2, the J gene TRBJ1-1, with a possible D match to TRBD1 (5 bases). The CDR3 here is CASSERGRGTEAFF. CDR3 coding DNA: TGTGCCAGCAGTGAACGAGGGCGGGGGACTGAAGCTTTCTTT. Using reference TRBV2 and TRBJ1-1 for the parts outside the CDR3, the full variable domain is EPEVTQTPSHQVTQMGQEVILRCVPISNHLYFYWYRQILGQKVEFLVSFYNNEISEKSEIFDDQFSVERPDGSNFTLKIRSTKLEDSAMYFCASSERGRGTEAFFGQGTRLTVV.